Here is one T cell receptor (beta chain) with its context. The antigen is not known. Only in-frame clones appear in the TCRdb table, and some are missing; sequencing was by immunoSEQ multiplex PCR. The table records 150,000 or so clones, roughly 77% of them present only once. This record belongs to a study of cytotoxic CD8 clonotypes in ibrutinib-treated CLL. Study-wide results and limits: Relative to age-matched healthy donors, clonality at baseline was higher, and it tracked circulating CD8+ T-cell counts. Public clonotypes, an uncommon group, contracted or remained stable on treatment.

The sequenced sample was PBMCs, obtained after 12 months of ibrutinib treatment. This receptor was identified in a human donor with chronic lymphocytic leukemia.

The CDR3, as DNA: TGTGCCACCAGCAGAGAGGCCTGGACGGACACCGGGGAGCTGTTTTTT. Its protein is CATSREAWTDTGELFF. V usage is TRBV15 and J usage is TRBJ2-2; D is unclear. CDR1 LNHNV and CDR2 YYDKDF come from the germline V gene (reference sequence). Trimming took 0 bases from V and 3 from J, leaving 11 bases between them. The CDR3 sequence is 16 residues long.